Listed here are 13 T cell receptor beta chains from one sample, sequenced in a study of blood T cell repertoires in COVID-19. The data were produced by immunoSEQ multiplex PCR, yet TCRdb's version contains in-frame clones alone and is incomplete. Seen here are around 300,000 clones, over 85% observed once, and the top ten hold under 2.5%. The sample consisted of PBMCs or T cells enriched from blood (not recorded which). All receptors come from a woman aged 55-69 years who had recovered from COVID-19.

The rearrangement uses TRBV29-1 and TRBJ2-7; possibly TRBD1 for D (6 bases). Germline V gives CDR1 SQVTM, CDR2 ANQGSEA. There are 15 residues in the CDR3. With 5 bases removed from V and 3 bases from J, the gap between germline ends came to 20 bases. This chain's CDR3 is CSVLRLVGQRYEQYF. In DNA, the CDR3 is TGCAGCGTTCTCCGCCTAGTGGGACAACGCTACGAGCAGTACTTC.

The V and J genes are TRBV15 and TRBJ2-3; a possible D gene is TRBD2 (6 bases). V was pared by 0 bases and J by 0 bases, with 10 bases between. CDR3 size: 16 residues. Looked up from germline, CDR1 is LNHNV and CDR2 is YYDKDF (reference sequence). The CDR3 bases are TGTGCCACCAGCAGAGAGGGCGGGGATAGCACAGATACGCAGTATTTT. Its translation is CATSREGGDSTDTQYF. Complete variable domain (other parts from reference TRBV15 and TRBJ2-3): DAMVIQNPRYQVTQFGKPVTLSCSQTLNHNVMYWYQQKSSQAPKLLFHYYDKDFNNEADTPDNFQSRRPNTSFCFLDIRSPGLGDTAMYLCATSREGGDSTDTQYFGPGTRLTVL.

The chain links TRBV20-1 to TRBJ1-1; D uncertain. V lost 3 bases, J lost 8 bases, and 10 bases lay in between. CDR3 length equals 11 residues. The germline V gene has CDR1 DFQATT and CDR2 SNEGSKA (reference sequence). The CDR3 DNA sequence: TGCAGTGCTAGTTCTAGTTCAGAAGCTTTCTTT. It specifies CSASSSSEAFF.

The chain joins TRBV10-2 to TRBJ1-5, with 8 bases lining up with TRBD1. J was trimmed by 3 bases and V by 8 bases; bases with no gene match: 6. In germline, CDR1 is WSHSY, CDR2 SAAADI. The CDR3 consists of 14 residues. The CDR3 region has the DNA TGCGCCAGCGCGGACAGGGTTATCAATCAGCCCCAGCATTTT. As protein: CASADRVINQPQHF.

This sequence joins TRBV10-2 and TRBJ2-1; D might be TRBD2 (5 bases). This CDR3 is built from 16 residues. The germline V gene encodes CDR1 WSHSY and CDR2 SAAADI. Trimming pared 4 bases from V and 0 bases from J, leaving 13 bases between. DNA of the CDR3: TGCGCCAGCAGTGGATATAGCGCCAGCTCCTACAATGAGCAGTTCTTC. Amino acid sequence: CASSGYSASSYNEQFF.

The count of this clone is one. The chain links TRBV15 to TRBJ1-4; maybe TRBD1 (5 bases). The CDR3 totals 15 residues. Trimming took off 1 base at V and 7 bases at J, with 13 bases between the two ends. CDR1 is LNHNV, CDR2 YYDKDF, per germline (reference sequence). The CDR3, as DNA: TGTGCCACCAGCAGAGGCAAGGGGATGGGTGAAAAACTGTTTTTT. Encoded protein: CATSRGKGMGEKLFF.

V is TRBV3-1 (or the pseudogene TRBV3-2) and J is TRBJ1-1, with 7 bases that match TRBD1. The CDR3 is 15 amino acids. Germline CDR1 is LGHDT and CDR2 is YNNKEL (reference sequence). V was pared by 1 base and J by 4 bases, with 6 bases of the junction left unmatched. The CDR3: CASSQGRRGLTEAFF. Written as DNA, the CDR3 is TGTGCCAGCAGCCAAGGTCGGAGGGGGCTCACTGAAGCTTTCTTT.

V is TRBV19 and J is TRBJ2-1, with 9 positions matching TRBD2. CDR3 length: 19 residues. In germline, CDR1 is LNHDA, CDR2 SQIVND (reference sequence). Trimming removed 3 bases from V and 8 bases from J; junction bases left unmatched: 20. The CDR3 protein is CASSMGRLGLAGVGDEQFF. Written as DNA, the CDR3 is TGTGCCAGTAGTATGGGAAGATTGGGCTTAGCGGGAGTCGGGGATGAGCAGTTCTTC.

The genes are TRBV13 and TRBJ1-6; 7 bases map to TRBD1. V lost 3 bases, J lost 9 bases, and 8 bases stayed unmatched. This CDR3 spans 15 amino acids. Looked up from germline, CDR1 is PRHDT and CDR2 is FYEKMQ (reference sequence). DNA for the CDR3: TGTGCCAGCAGCTTCAAAGGGGGCATGAGTTCACCCCTCCACTTT. Translating it yields CASSFKGGMSSPLHF.

V usage is TRBV7-8 and J usage is TRBJ1-5; no firm D call. The CDR3 loop spans 14 amino acids. Between the trimmed V and J ends, which lost 1 base and 7 bases, there was a span of 11 bases. CDR1 SGHVS and CDR2 FQNEAQ come from the germline V gene. The CDR3 region has the DNA TGTGCCAGCAGCTTAGGTCGGGGTTGGCAGCCCCAGCATTTT. It specifies CASSLGRGWQPQHF. Looking up the rest from reference TRBV7-8 and TRBJ1-5 gives the full variable domain: GAGVSQSPRYKVAKRGQDVALRCDPISGHVSLFWYQQALGQGPEFLTYFQNEAQLDKSGLPSDRFFAERPEGSVSTLKIQRTQQEDSAVYLCASSLGRGWQPQHFGDGTRLSIL.

The chain uses TRBV5-4 and TRBJ2-7, with 9 bases that match TRBD2. J lost 4 bases, V lost 4 bases, and 9 bases had no gene match. The CDR3 has 15 residues. In germline, CDR1 is SGHNT, CDR2 YYREEE (reference sequence). CDR3 sequence (DNA): TGTGCCAGCAGCACCCGGACTAGCGATCCATACGAGCAGTACTTC. Its protein product is CASSTRTSDPYEQYF.

This clone was seen only once. The chain combines TRBV18 with TRBJ1-2; 7 bases fit TRBD1. Looked up from germline, CDR1 is KGHSH and CDR2 is LQKENI. With V trimmed by 2 bases and J by 7 bases, 10 bases remained unmatched. CDR3 size: 15 residues. CDR3 DNA sequence: TGTGCCAGCTCACCATTCCCCACAGGGGATCGTGGCTACACCTTC. Translation gives CASSPFPTGDRGYTF.

The V and J genes are TRBV24-1 and TRBJ1-2, with 9 bases matching TRBD1. The CDR3 runs to 13 residues. CDR1 is KGHDR, CDR2 SFDVKD, per germline. Trimming removed 7 bases from V and 8 bases from J; junction bases left unmatched: 7. The CDR3: CATSPGTGSGYTF. In DNA form, the CDR3 reads TGTGCCACCAGCCCCGGGACAGGGAGCGGCTACACCTTC.